The 26 T cell receptor beta chains reported below all come from one sample, sequenced in a study of molecular identifiers for immune sequencing clone quantification. TCRdb re-called the PCR reads through MiXCR, storing one row per CDR3 protein. The repertoire holds hundreds of thousands of distinct CDR3 sequences, with 25% as singletons. Sequences were obtained from naive CD8+ T cells from blood, with Jurkat cell RNA spiked in. Subset described: FACS-sorted CD8+CD4-CCR7+CD45RA+ naive T cells. The receptors shown here come from a human donor in good health. Some libraries in this study had Jurkat cell RNA spiked in.

Comment on this clonotype: This could be a read error, since a much larger clone is one nucleotide away. The V and J genes are TRBV13 and TRBJ2-3; weak D call: TRBD1 (5 bases). TRBJ1-5 matches the DNA end more closely, so the J call is doubtful. The germline CDR1 and CDR2 sequences are PRHDT and FYEKMQ (reference sequence). There are 15 residues in the CDR3. The CDR3 sequence is CASSFRGSGTDTQHF. The CDR3 coding sequence is TGTGCCAGCAGCTTCCGGGGGTCGGGCACAGATACGCAGCATTTT.

In this sample, this clonotype turned up many times. This chain links TRBV7-6 with TRBJ1-4, with 7 bases matching TRBD1. CDR1 is SGHVS, CDR2 FNYEAQ, per germline. The CDR3 sequence is 16 residues long. V lost 0 bases to trimming and J lost 7 bases; unmatched junction nucleotides: 8. This chain's CDR3 is CASSLAFTRTGEKLFF. CDR3 nucleotide sequence: TGTGCCAGCAGCTTAGCGTTTACGAGGACAGGTGAAAAACTGTTTTTT.

As to this clonotype: The junction and the germline gene differ at one end; a read error may be behind it. J is TRBJ1-5 and V is TRBV6-2 or TRBV6-3, with D possibly matching TRBD1 (6 bases). This CDR3 contains 16 residues. The germline gives CDR1 MNHEY, CDR2 SVGEGT. CDR3 sequence reads: CASSYSPGARNQPQRF. In DNA form, the CDR3 reads TGTGCCAGCAGTTACTCCCCAGGGGCACGCAATCAGCCCCAGCGTTTT.

A remark on this clonotype: Given a much more abundant clone one base away, this may be a read error. This rearrangement joins TRBV29-1 to TRBJ2-7; D is perhaps TRBD1 or TRBD2 (6 bases each). Per germline, CDR1 SQVTM and CDR2 ANQGSEA. The CDR3 extends over 14 amino acids. CDR3 DNA sequence: TGCAGCGTTGAAAGCGGGCAGGGGTCCTACGTGCAGTACTTC. Amino acid sequence: CSVESGQGSYVQYF.

In the case of this clonotype: This could be a read error, since a much larger clone is one nucleotide away. The chain links TRBV14 to TRBJ2-7, with 9 bases matching TRBD2. Germline CDR1 is SGHDN and CDR2 is FVKESK. Trimming took 5 bases from V and 2 from J; bases not matched to a gene: 4. CDR3 length: 14 residues. The CDR3 is CASSSRGGAYEQYF. The CDR3 DNA follows: TGTGCCAGCAGCTCGCGGGGGGGCGCCTACGAGCAGTACTTC.

This clonotype has more than one count but fewer than ten. The chain combines TRBV28 with TRBJ1-5; perhaps TRBD1 as D (6 bases). The CDR3 is 15 amino acids. Trimming cost V 4 bases and J 2 bases, with 12 bases left between them. From germline, CDR1 is MDHEN and CDR2 SYDVKM. This CDR3 is CASSWGPTRNQPQHF. The CDR3 region has the DNA TGTGCCAGCAGTTGGGGGCCCACTCGCAATCAGCCCCAGCATTTT.

The chain joins TRBV12-3 or TRBV12-4 to TRBJ1-3; TRBD1 is a possible D gene (5 bases). V was shortened by 2 bases and J by 3 bases, with 8 bases between the two germline ends. CDR3 length: 14 amino acids. CDR3 amino acids: CASSLLGVGNTIYF. CDR3 nucleotides: TGTGCCAGCAGTTTACTAGGGGTTGGAAACACCATATATTTT.

The rearrangement uses TRBV12-3 or TRBV12-4 and TRBJ2-3; TRBD2 matches 9 bases. Trimming removed 6 bases from V and 2 bases from J; junction bases left unmatched: 9. CDR3 length: 16 amino acids. Here the CDR3 DNA reads TGTGCCAGCAGGAGGACTAGCGAGGGGGTCACAGATACGCAGTATTTT. Translating it yields CASRRTSEGVTDTQYF.

This clonotype was recorded a few times. The CDR3, as DNA: TGCGCCAGCAGCTTGGCGCACAACACTGAAGCTTTCTTT. It yields the protein CASSLAHNTEAFF. The chain uses TRBV5-1 and TRBJ1-1; D unresolved. V was clipped by 0 bases and J by 2 bases, with 5 bases between them. Germline V CDR1 and CDR2: SGHRS, YFSETQ. This CDR3 region has 13 residues.

The chain carries TRBV19 and TRBJ1-1, with 7 bases aligning to TRBD1. CDR1 LNHDA and CDR2 SQIVND come from the germline V gene (reference sequence). The trim removed 6 bases at V and 7 bases at J, leaving 5 bases unmatched. This CDR3 is 12 amino acids long. The CDR3 DNA is TGTGCCAGTAGGCCTGGGGACAGTGAAGCTTTCTTT. Protein: CASRPGDSEAFF.

This clonotype was detected many times. The rearrangement links TRBV4-1 to TRBJ2-7, with a tentative D call TRBD2 (7 bases). Germline CDR1 is MGHRA and CDR2 is YSYEKL. The CDR3 is 14 amino acids. Trimming took off 3 bases at V and 6 bases at J, with 15 bases between the two ends. CDR3 DNA sequence: TGCGCCAGCAGCCAGATAGGGGGGGTCGGCGAGCAGTACTTC. It encodes CASSQIGGVGEQYF.

A note on this clonotype: One end of the junction fails to match germline, which may point to a read error. This chain connects TRBV7-3 to TRBJ2-1, with D perhaps TRBD2 (7 bases). The CDR3 is 14 residues long. Germline lookup yields CDR1 SGHTA and CDR2 FQGTGA. CDR3 protein: CASSSGWGGNERFF. The CDR3 nucleotides read TGTGCCAGCAGCTCGGGATGGGGGGGCAATGAGCGGTTCTTC.

This clonotype was recorded many times. The V gene is TRBV28, the J gene TRBJ1-5, with 8 bases fitting TRBD1. CDR1 is MDHEN and CDR2 is SYDVKM in the germline V gene. This CDR3 is built from 17 residues. J gave up 0 bases and V 4 bases, and 8 bases lay outside the gene matches. The chain's CDR3 is CASSSGTGGGSNQPQHF. The CDR3 DNA is TGTGCCAGCAGTTCCGGGACAGGAGGGGGTAGCAATCAGCCCCAGCATTTT.

The V gene is TRBV10-3, the J gene TRBJ1-1, with D possibly being TRBD1 (5 bases). Germline V gives CDR1 ENHRY, CDR2 SYGVKD. The CDR3 totals 15 residues. V was clipped by 10 bases and J by 0 bases, with 18 bases between them. CDR3 residues: CATYSPGTVNTEAFF. DNA of the CDR3: TGTGCCACGTACTCCCCCGGGACGGTGAACACTGAAGCTTTCTTT.

Points on this clonotype: Being one base from a much bigger clone, this may be a read error. The chain carries TRBV12-3 or TRBV12-4 and TRBJ2-3, with D uncertain. The CDR3 covers 16 residues. With 6 bases removed from V and 3 bases from J, the gap between germline ends came to 19 bases. This CDR3 reads CASSLEFGVGTDTQYF. The CDR3 DNA follows: TGTGCCAGCAGCCTGGAGTTTGGGGTCGGTACAGATACGCAGTATTTT.

Notes on this clonotype: Just one base apart from a much larger clone, this may be a read error. This chain joins TRBV30 and TRBJ2-1; 9 bases align to TRBD2. After removal of 1 base from V and 8 bases from J, the junction contained 3 bases not matched to a gene. Looked up from germline, CDR1 is GTSNPN and CDR2 is SVGIG (reference sequence). This CDR3 region has 13 residues. The CDR3 here is CAWSASSGDEQFF. For the CDR3, the DNA is TGTGCCTGGAGTGCCTCTAGCGGGGATGAGCAGTTCTTC.

The J gene is TRBJ2-7, the V gene TRBV30; D gene unclear. Trimming left V 0 bases short and J 4 bases short, with 13 bases between. The germline CDR1 and CDR2 sequences are GTSNPN and SVGIG (reference sequence). This CDR3 region has 14 residues. Here the CDR3 reads CAWSVHPGRYEQYF. DNA of the CDR3: TGTGCCTGGAGTGTTCACCCCGGGCGGTACGAGCAGTACTTC.

V and J are TRBV4-3 and TRBJ2-1; no reliable D call. Trimming cost V 1 base and J 6 bases, with 10 bases left between them. CDR1 and CDR2 (germline): LGHNA, YSLEER. This CDR3 contains 14 residues. CDR3 residues: CASSQGISTNEQFF. CDR3 nucleotides: TGCGCCAGCAGCCAAGGAATTAGCACCAATGAGCAGTTCTTC.

A word on this clonotype: This may come from a read error, since a much larger clone is one base off. The V gene is TRBV28, the J gene TRBJ2-3, with no clear D. Germline loops: CDR1 MDHEN, CDR2 SYDVKM. This CDR3 contains 17 residues. V lost 6 bases to trimming and J lost 0 bases, with 19 bases between them. The CDR3, as DNA: TGTGCCAGCAGAAGACCCTGCCATTCCACTAGCACAGATACGCAGTATTTT. Amino acids: CASRRPCHSTSTDTQYF.

This clonotype showed up just a few times. The V gene is TRBV12-3 or TRBV12-4, the J gene TRBJ2-2; 8 nucleotides agree with TRBD1. With 7 bases clipped from V and 5 bases from J, the junction kept 3 bases outside the gene matches. This CDR3 has 13 amino acids. CDR3 DNA: TGTGCCAGCATTTACAGGGGGACCGGGGAGCTGTTTTTT. This sequence encodes CASIYRGTGELFF.

On this clonotype: The germline gene is not matched at one end of the junction; a read error may be the cause. V usage is TRBV19 and J usage is TRBJ2-1; 7 bases map to TRBD2. Germline V gives CDR1 LNHDA, CDR2 SQIVND (reference sequence). The CDR3 runs 13 residues. Written as DNA, the CDR3 is TGTGCCAGTAGCATTAATGCGGGGGTTGAGCGGTTCTTC. Protein sequence: CASSINAGVERFF.

This clonotype was counted a few times. The J gene is TRBJ2-3, the V gene TRBV27, with 10 bases identical to TRBD2. Germline lookup yields CDR1 MNHEY and CDR2 SMNVEV (reference sequence). This CDR3 comprises 17 residues. After removal of 8 bases from V and 3 bases from J, the junction contained 14 bases not matched to a gene. CDR3 coding DNA: TGTGCCAGCCTACCTCCGGGTAGCGGGGGGCGGACAGATACGCAGTATTTT. This codes for CASLPPGSGGRTDTQYF.

The gene calls are TRBV5-5 and TRBJ2-7, with a possible D match to TRBD1 (6 bases). Germline V gene data show CDR1 as SGHKS and CDR2 as YYEKEE (reference sequence). This CDR3 comprises 14 residues. Trimming removed 1 base at V and 2 bases at J, with 10 bases between. The CDR3 DNA reads TGTGCCAGCAGCTTGCTGGACAGCCCCTACGAGCAGTACTTC. This encodes CASSLLDSPYEQYF.

This clonotype was found many times. This chain joins TRBV24-1 and TRBJ2-3; tentative D call: TRBD2 (6 bases). This CDR3 comprises 16 residues. The germline V gene encodes CDR1 KGHDR and CDR2 SFDVKD. The V and J ends lost 3 bases and 2 bases respectively, with 14 bases between them. The DNA for the CDR3 is TGTGCCACCAGTGATATTCGGCGGGATCTCACAGATACGCAGTATTTT. This sequence encodes CATSDIRRDLTDTQYF.

This clonotype came up many times. The chain couples TRBV19 to TRBJ2-7; no definite D call. Germline values: CDR1 LNHDA, CDR2 SQIVND (reference sequence). This CDR3 has 14 residues. V lost 2 bases and J 3 bases, leaving 11 bases between the germline ends. The DNA of the CDR3 is TGTGCCAGTAGTATATTGTTTCAGCACTACGAGCAGTACTTC. It is translated as CASSILFQHYEQYF.

This rearrangement joins TRBV11-2 to TRBJ1-3; TRBD1 matches at 7 bases. V lost 6 bases, J lost 0 bases, and 8 bases stayed unmatched. Per germline, CDR1 SGHAT and CDR2 FQNNGV. This CDR3 contains 16 residues. The CDR3 DNA reads TGTGCCAGCAGTGTACACCAGGGGGACTCTGGAAACACCATATATTTT. Protein sequence: CASSVHQGDSGNTIYF.